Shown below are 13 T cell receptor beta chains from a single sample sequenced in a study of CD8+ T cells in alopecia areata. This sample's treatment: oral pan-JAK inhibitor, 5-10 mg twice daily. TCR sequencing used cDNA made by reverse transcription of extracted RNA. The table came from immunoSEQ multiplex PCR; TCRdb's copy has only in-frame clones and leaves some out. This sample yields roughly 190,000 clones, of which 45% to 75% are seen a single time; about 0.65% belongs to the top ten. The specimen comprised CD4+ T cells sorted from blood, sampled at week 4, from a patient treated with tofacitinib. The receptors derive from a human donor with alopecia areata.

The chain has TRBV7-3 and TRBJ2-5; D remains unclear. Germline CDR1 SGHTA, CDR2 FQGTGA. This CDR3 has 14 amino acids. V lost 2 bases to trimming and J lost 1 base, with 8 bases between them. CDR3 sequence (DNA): TGTGCCAGCAGCTTAGCCCTTACCCAAGAGACCCAGTACTTC. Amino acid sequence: CASSLALTQETQYF.

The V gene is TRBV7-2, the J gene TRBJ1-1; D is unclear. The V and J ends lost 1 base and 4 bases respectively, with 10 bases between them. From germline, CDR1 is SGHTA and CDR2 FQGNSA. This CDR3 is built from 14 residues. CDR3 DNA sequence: TGTGCCAGCAGCTTAGTCGGGGAAATCACTGAAGCTTTCTTT. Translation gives CASSLVGEITEAFF.

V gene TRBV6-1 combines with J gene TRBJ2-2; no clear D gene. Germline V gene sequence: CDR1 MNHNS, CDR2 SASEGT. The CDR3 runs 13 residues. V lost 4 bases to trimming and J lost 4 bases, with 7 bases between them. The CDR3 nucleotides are TGTGCCAGCAGTGGCACCGTCACCGGGGAGCTGTTTTTT. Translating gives CASSGTVTGELFF.

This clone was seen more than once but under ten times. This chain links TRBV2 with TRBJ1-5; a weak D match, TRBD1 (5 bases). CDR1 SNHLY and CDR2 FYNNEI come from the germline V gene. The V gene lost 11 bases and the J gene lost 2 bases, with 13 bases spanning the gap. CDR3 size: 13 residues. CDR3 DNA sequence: TGTGCCTCTAACCGGGACGGCAATCAGCCCCAGCATTTT. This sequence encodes CASNRDGNQPQHF.

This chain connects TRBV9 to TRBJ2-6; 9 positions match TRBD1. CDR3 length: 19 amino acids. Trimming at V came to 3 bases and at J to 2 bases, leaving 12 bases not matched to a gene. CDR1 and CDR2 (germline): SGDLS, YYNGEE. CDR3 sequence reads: CASSGSKRQGVTGANVLTF. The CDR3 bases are TGTGCCAGCAGCGGATCTAAACGACAGGGGGTTACTGGGGCCAACGTCCTGACTTTC.

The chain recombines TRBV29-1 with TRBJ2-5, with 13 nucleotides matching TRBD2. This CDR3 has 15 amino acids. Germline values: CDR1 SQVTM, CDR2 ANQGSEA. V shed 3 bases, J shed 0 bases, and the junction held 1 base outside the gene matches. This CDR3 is CSVDGTSGDQETQYF. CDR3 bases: TGCAGCGTTGACGGGACTAGCGGGGACCAAGAGACCCAGTACTTC.

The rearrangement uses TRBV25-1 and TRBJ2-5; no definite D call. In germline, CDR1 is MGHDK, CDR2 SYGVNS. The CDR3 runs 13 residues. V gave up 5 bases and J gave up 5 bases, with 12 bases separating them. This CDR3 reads CASSKTPTETQYF. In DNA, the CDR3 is TGTGCCAGCAGTAAGACTCCGACGGAGACCCAGTACTTC.

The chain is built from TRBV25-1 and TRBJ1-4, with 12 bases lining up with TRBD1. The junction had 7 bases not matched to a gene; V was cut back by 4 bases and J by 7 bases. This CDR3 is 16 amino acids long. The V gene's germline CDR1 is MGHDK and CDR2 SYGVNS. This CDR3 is CASSAPPGQGAEKLFF. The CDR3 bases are TGTGCCAGCAGTGCTCCTCCGGGACAGGGGGCTGAAAAACTGTTTTTT.

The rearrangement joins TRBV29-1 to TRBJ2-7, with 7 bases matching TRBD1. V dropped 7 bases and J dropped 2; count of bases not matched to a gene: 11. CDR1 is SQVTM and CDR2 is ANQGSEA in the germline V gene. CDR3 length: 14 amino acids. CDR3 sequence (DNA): TGCAGCGCCCGGGGACAGTTGGGAACCTACGAGCAGTACTTC. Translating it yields CSARGQLGTYEQYF.

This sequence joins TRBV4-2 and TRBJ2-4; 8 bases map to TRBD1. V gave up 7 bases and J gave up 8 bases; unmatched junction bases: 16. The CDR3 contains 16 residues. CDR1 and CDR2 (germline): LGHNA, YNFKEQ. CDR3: CASTPRASGGVDIQYF. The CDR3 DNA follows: TGTGCCAGCACCCCAAGAGCATCAGGGGGCGTTGACATTCAGTACTTC.

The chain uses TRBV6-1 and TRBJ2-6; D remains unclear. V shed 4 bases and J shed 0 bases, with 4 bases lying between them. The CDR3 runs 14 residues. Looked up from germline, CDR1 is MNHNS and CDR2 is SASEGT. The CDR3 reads CASSVFSGANVLTF. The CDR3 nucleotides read TGTGCCAGCAGTGTCTTCTCTGGGGCCAACGTCCTGACTTTC.

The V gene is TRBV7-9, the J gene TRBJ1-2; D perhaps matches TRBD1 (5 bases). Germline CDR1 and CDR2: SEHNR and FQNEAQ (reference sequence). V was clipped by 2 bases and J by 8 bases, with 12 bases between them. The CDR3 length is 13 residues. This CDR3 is CASSLYQGLGYTF. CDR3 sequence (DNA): TGTGCCAGCAGCTTATATCAGGGACTGGGCTACACCTTC.

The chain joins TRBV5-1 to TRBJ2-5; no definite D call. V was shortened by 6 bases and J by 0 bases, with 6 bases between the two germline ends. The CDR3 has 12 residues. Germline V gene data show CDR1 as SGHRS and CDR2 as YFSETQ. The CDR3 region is CASTGDQETQYF. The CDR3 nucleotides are TGCGCCAGCACCGGCGACCAAGAGACCCAGTACTTC.